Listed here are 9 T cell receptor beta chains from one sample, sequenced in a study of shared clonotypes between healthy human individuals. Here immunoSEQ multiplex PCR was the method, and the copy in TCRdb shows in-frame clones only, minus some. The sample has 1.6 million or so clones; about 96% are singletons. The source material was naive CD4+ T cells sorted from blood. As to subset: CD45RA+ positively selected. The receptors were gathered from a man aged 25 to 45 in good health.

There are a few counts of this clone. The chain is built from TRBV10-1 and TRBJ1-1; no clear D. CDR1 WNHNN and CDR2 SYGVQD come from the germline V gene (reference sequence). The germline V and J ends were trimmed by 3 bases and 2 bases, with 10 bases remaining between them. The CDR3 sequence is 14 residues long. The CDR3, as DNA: TGCGCCAGCAGTGAAGGGCTGATAAACACTGAAGCTTTCTTT. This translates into CASSEGLINTEAFF.

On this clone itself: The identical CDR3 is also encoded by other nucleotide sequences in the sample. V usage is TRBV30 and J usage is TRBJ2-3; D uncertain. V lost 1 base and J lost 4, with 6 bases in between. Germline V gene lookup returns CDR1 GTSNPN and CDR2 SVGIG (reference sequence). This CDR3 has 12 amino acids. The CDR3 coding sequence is TGTGCCTGGAGTGCAGGACCAGATACGCAGTATTTT. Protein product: CAWSAGPDTQYF.

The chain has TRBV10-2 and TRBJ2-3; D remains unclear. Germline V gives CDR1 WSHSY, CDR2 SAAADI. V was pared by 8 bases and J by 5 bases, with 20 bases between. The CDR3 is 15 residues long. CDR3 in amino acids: CASQVQSGRVDTQYF. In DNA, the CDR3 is TGCGCCAGCCAAGTGCAGTCGGGTCGGGTAGATACGCAGTATTTT.

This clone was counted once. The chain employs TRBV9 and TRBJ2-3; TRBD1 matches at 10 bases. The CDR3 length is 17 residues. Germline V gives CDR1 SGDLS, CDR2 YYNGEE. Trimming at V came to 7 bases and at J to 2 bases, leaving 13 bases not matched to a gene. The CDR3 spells CASGLTGGPLSTDTQYF. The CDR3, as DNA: TGTGCCAGCGGGCTGACAGGGGGCCCTCTCTCCACAGATACGCAGTATTTT.

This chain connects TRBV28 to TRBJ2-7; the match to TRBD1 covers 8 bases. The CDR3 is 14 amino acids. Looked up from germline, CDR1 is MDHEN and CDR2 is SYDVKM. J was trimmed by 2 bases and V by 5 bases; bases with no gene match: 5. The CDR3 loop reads CASSVGTGAYEQYF. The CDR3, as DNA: TGTGCCAGCAGTGTCGGGACAGGAGCCTACGAGCAGTACTTC.

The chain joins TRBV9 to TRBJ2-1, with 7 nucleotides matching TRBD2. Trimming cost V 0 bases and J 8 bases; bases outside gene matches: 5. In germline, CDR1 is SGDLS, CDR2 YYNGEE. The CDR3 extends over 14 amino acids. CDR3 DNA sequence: TGTGCCAGCAGCGTAGGGGTGGGAGGGTATGAGCAGTTCTTC. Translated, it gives CASSVGVGGYEQFF. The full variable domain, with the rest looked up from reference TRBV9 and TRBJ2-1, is DSGVTQTPKHLITATGQRVTLRCSPRSGDLSVYWYQQSLDQGLQFLIQYYNGEERAKGNILERFSAQQFPDLHSELNLSSLELGDSALYFCASSVGVGGYEQFFGPGTRLTVL.

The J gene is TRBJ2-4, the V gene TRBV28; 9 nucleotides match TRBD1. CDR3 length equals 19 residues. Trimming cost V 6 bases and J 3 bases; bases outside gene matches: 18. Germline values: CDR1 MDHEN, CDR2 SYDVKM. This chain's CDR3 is CASSRTGTGPRIFKNIQYF. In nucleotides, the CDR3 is TGTGCCAGCAGCCGTACCGGGACAGGGCCTCGCATTTTCAAAAACATTCAGTACTTC.

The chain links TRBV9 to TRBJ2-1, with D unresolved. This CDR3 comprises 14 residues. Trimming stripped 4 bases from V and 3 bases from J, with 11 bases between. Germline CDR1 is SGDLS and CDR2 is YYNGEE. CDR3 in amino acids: CASSPQAVYNEQFF. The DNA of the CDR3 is TGTGCCAGCAGCCCTCAGGCGGTCTACAATGAGCAGTTCTTC. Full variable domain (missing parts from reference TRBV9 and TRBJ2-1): DSGVTQTPKHLITATGQRVTLRCSPRSGDLSVYWYQQSLDQGLQFLIQYYNGEERAKGNILERFSAQQFPDLHSELNLSSLELGDSALYFCASSPQAVYNEQFFGPGTRLTVL.

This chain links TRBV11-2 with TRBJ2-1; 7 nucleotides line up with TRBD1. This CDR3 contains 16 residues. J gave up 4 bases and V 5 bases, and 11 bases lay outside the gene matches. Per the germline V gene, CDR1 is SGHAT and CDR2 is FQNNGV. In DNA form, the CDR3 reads TGTGCCAGCAGCCCCCTTAGGGGGCCGAGGTACAATGAGCAGTTCTTC. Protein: CASSPLRGPRYNEQFF. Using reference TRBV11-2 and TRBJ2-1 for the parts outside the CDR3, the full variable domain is EAGVAQSPRYKIIEKRQSVAFWCNPISGHATLYWYQQILGQGPKLLIQFQNNGVVDDSQLPKDRFSAERLKGVDSTLKIQPAKLEDSAVYLCASSPLRGPRYNEQFFGPGTRLTVL.